Sequencing of this T cell receptor (beta chain) was carried out in a study of blood T cell repertoires in COVID-19. Overall study context: The United States, Italy and Spain supplied acute and convalescent COVID-19 samples.

The CDR3 extends over 13 amino acids. Germline lookup yields CDR1 SEHNR and CDR2 FQNEAQ (reference sequence). V was shortened by 2 bases and J by 6 bases, with 9 bases between the two germline ends. Data came from immunoSEQ multiplex PCR; TCRdb stores just in-frame clones and leaves some out. The sample lists about 190,000 clones; around 80% were seen once. The chain joins TRBV7-9 to TRBJ2-3; maybe TRBD2 (6 bases). The source material was peripheral blood. The sequence was obtained from a human donor in a cohort sampled during active COVID-19. Written as DNA, the CDR3 is TGTGCCAGCAGCTTATCGGAGGGCGATACGCAGTATTTT. It encodes CASSLSEGDTQYF.